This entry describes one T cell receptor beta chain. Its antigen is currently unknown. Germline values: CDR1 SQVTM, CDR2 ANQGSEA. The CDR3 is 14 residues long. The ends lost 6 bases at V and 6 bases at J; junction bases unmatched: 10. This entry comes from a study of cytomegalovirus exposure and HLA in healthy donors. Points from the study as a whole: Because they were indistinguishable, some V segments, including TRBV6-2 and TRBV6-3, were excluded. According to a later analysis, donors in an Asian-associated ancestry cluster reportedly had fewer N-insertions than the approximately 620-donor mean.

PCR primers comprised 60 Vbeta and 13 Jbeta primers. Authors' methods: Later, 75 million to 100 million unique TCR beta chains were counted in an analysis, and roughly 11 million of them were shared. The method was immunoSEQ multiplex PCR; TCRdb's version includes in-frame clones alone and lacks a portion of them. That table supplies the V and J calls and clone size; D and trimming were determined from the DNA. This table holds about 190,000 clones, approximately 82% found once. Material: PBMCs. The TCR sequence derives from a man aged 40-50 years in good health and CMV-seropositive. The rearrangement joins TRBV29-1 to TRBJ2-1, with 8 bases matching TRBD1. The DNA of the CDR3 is TGCAGCGTGTCGGACAGGGCTCAGGGCAATGAGCAGTTCTTC. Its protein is CSVSDRAQGNEQFF.